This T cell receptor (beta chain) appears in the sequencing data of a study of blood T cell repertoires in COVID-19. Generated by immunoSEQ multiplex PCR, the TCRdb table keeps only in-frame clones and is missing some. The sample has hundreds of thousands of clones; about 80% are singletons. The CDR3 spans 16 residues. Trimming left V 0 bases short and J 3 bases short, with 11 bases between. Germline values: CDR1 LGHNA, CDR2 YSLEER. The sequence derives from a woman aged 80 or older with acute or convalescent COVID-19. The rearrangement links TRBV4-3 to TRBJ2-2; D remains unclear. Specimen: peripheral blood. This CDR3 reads CASSQDENRYTGELFF. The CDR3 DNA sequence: TGCGCCAGCAGCCAAGATGAAAACAGATACACCGGGGAGCTGTTTTTT.